This TCR beta chain emerged from a study of T cell responses to AZD1222 COVID-19 vaccine. Sequencing was performed with immunoSEQ multiplex PCR; in TCRdb, only in-frame clones are kept and a portion is missing. The sample gives approximately 60,000 clones, 75% to 90% of which show up once; roughly 7.2% is in the top ten. Note on this clone: An end of the junction does not agree with germline; a read error may underlie this.

The CDR3 runs to 14 residues. Per germline, CDR1 MGHRA and CDR2 YSYEKL. The TCR sequence derives from an adult who received the AZD1222 COVID-19 vaccine. This chain connects TRBV4-1 to TRBJ2-3; tentative D call: TRBD2 (5 bases). The sample in question was peripheral blood, obtained 28 days after the second AZD1222 dose. CDR3 nucleotides: TGCGCCAGCAACCAAGGATGGAGGACAGATACGCAGTATTTT. Translated: CASNQGWRTDTQYF.